This T cell receptor (beta chain) was found in a study of blood T cell repertoires in COVID-19. At the level of the study: Acute-phase and convalescent COVID-19 samples originated in the United States, Italy and Spain. PBMCs, B-cell-depleted T cells, or T cells were the source of the cDNA or gDNA that made up the material.

Germline V gene data show CDR1 as SNHLY and CDR2 as FYNNEI. There are 14 residues in the CDR3. V was cut by 3 bases and J by 2 bases, with 8 bases left in between. Original analysis: Estimates of nucleated cell counts were drawn from the amplification of reference gene primers. The table came from immunoSEQ multiplex PCR; TCRdb's copy has only in-frame clones and leaves some out. The DNA was the basis for D and trimming; V, J and clone size are from that table. This sample has 120,000 to 150,000 clones, with more than 65% found just once. The V gene is TRBV2, the J gene TRBJ1-5; no clear D gene. Sequenced material: peripheral blood. The TCR sequence derives from a human donor in a cohort sampled during active COVID-19. This CDR3 is CASSEPLGNQPQHF. The CDR3, as DNA: TGTGCCAGCAGTGAGCCGCTAGGCAATCAGCCCCAGCATTTT.